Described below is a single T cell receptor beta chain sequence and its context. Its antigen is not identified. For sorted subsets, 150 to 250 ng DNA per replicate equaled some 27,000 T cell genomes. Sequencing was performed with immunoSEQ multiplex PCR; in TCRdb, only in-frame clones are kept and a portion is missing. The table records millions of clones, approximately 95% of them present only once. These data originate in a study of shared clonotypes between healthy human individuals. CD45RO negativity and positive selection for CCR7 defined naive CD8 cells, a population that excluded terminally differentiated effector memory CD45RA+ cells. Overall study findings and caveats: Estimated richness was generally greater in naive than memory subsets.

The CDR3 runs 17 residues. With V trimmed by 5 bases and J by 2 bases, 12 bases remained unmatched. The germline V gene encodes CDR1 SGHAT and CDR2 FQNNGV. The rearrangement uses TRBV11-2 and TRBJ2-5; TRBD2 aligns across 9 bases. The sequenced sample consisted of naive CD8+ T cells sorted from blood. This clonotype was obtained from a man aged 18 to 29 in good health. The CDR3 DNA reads TGTGCCAGCAGCGTTTTTAGTTGGCGGGAGGGTCAAGAGACCCAGTACTTC. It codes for CASSVFSWREGQETQYF.